One sample yielded the 5 T cell receptor beta chains listed below, sequenced in a study of identical twins. MiXCR, applied by TCRdb to the 5' RACE reads, yields one record per CDR3 protein. The table shows 550,000 to 800,000 distinct CDR3 sequences, with 7% to 7.5% occurring only once. These data were likewise used in another study, on yellow fever vaccine responses in identical twins.

Sequencing was done on a sample of PBMCs. These receptors were obtained from a woman aged 18-29 years in good health.

This clonotype was picked up a small number of times. The chain has TRBV5-1 and TRBJ1-2; no reliable D call. The CDR3 is 15 amino acids. V lost 1 base and J 4 bases, leaving 14 bases between the germline ends. Germline lookup yields CDR1 SGHRS and CDR2 YFSETQ. The CDR3 sequence is CASSLRTASPYGYTF. The CDR3 coding sequence is TGCGCCAGCAGCTTGAGAACAGCGTCTCCCTATGGCTACACCTTC.

This clonotype was found a few times. The chain combines TRBV20-1 with TRBJ2-3, with TRBD2 as a possible D gene (6 bases). V lost 4 bases to trimming and J lost 3 bases, with 17 bases between them. This CDR3 contains 15 residues. Germline V CDR1 and CDR2: DFQATT, SNEGSKA (reference sequence). CDR3 DNA: TGCAGTGCTATTATCCGGGGGACCCTAACAGATACGCAGTATTTT. It translates to CSAIIRGTLTDTQYF.

This clonotype was observed a few times. The CDR3 nucleotides read TGTGCCAGCAGATCAGTACAGGGTCGGAATGAAAAACTGTTTTTT. It specifies CASRSVQGRNEKLFF. The J gene is TRBJ1-4, the V gene TRBV6-1, with a possible D match to TRBD1 (6 bases). From germline, CDR1 is MNHNS and CDR2 SASEGT. The CDR3 runs 15 residues. Trimming stripped 6 bases from V and 5 bases from J, with 16 bases between.

V gene TRBV3-1 combines with J gene TRBJ2-2, with 8 bases lining up with TRBD2. The CDR3 totals 14 residues. Per germline, CDR1 LGHDT and CDR2 YNNKEL (reference sequence). V was pared by 8 bases and J by 2 bases, with 4 bases of the junction left unmatched. CDR3 nucleotides: TGTGCCAGCCGGGAGGGACCCAACACCGGGGAGCTGTTTTTT. Protein sequence: CASREGPNTGELFF.

This clonotype showed up many times. The rearrangement joins TRBV28 to TRBJ1-5; no reliable D call. The germline V gene has CDR1 MDHEN and CDR2 SYDVKM. CDR3 length: 14 residues. V shed 7 bases and J shed 0 bases, with 10 bases lying between them. This chain's CDR3 is CASKSGDSNQPQHF. The DNA for the CDR3 is TGTGCCAGCAAATCCGGGGATAGCAATCAGCCCCAGCATTTT.